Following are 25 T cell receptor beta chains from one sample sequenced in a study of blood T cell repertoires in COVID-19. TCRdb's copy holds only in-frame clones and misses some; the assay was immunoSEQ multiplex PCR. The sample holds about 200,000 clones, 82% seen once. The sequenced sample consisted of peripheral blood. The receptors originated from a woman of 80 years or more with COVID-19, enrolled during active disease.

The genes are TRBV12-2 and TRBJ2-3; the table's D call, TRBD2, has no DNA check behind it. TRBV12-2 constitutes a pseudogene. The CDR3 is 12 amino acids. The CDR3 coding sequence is TGTGCAAGTCGCTCTTTCACAGATACGCAGTATTTT. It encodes CASRSFTDTQYF.

DNA of the CDR3: TGTGCCAGCAGCAAGGCAGGGGCCTCCTATGGCTACACCTTC. This encodes CASSKAGASYGYTF. The chain joins TRBV28 to TRBJ1-2; D might be TRBD1 (6 bases). Germline V gene lookup returns CDR1 MDHEN and CDR2 SYDVKM. Trimming pared 6 bases from V and 4 bases from J, leaving 15 bases between. The CDR3 consists of 14 residues.

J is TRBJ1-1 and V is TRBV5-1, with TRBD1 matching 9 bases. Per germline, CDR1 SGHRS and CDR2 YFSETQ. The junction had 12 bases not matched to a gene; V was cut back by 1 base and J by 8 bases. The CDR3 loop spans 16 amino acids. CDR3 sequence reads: CASSLLDRGTGLEAFF. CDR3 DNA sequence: TGCGCCAGCAGCTTGTTGGACAGGGGAACGGGGCTCGAAGCTTTCTTT.

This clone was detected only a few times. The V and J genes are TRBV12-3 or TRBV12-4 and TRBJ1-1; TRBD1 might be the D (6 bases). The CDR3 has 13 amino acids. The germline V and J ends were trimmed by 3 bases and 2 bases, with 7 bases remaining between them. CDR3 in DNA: TGTGCCAGCAGTTTGGGGGCCAACACTGAAGCTTTCTTT. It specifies CASSLGANTEAFF.

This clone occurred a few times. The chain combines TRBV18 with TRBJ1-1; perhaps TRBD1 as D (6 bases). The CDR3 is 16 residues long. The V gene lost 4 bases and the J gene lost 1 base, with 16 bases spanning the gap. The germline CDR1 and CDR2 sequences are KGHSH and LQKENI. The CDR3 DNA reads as TGTGCCAGCTCACAATCCGCACAGGGATCGAACACTGAAGCTTTCTTT. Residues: CASSQSAQGSNTEAFF.

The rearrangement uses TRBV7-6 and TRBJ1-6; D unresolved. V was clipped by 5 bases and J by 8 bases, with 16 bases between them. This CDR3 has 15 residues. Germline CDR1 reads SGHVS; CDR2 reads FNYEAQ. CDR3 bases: TGTGCCAGCAGCCCCCTAAGGAGGGCGGATTCACCCCTCCACTTT. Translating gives CASSPLRRADSPLHF.

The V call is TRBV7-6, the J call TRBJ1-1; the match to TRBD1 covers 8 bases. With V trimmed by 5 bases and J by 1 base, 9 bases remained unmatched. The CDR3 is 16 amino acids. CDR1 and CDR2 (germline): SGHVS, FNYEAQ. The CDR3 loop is CASSISGTGTNTEAFF. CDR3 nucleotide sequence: TGTGCCAGCAGCATATCCGGGACAGGAACGAACACTGAAGCTTTCTTT.

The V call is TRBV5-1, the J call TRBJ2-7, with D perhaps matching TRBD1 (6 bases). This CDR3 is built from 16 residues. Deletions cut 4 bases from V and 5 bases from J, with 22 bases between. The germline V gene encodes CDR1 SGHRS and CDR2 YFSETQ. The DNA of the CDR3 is TGCGCCAGCAGCGGCAGACGGGTTCAGGGGCAGCACGAGCAGTACTTC. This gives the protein CASSGRRVQGQHEQYF.

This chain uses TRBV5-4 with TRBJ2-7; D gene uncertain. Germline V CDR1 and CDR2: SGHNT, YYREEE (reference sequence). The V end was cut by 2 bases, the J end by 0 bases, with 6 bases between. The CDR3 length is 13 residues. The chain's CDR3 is CASSLTGSYEQYF. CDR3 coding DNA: TGTGCCAGCAGCTTAACGGGCTCCTACGAGCAGTACTTC.

CDR3 sequence (DNA): TGTGCCAGCAGTCCCCACGGGGGGTGGAACACTGAAGCTTTCTTT. As protein: CASSPHGGWNTEAFF. The chain joins TRBV27 to TRBJ1-1; weak D call: TRBD1 (5 bases). Germline V lookup: CDR1 MNHEY, CDR2 SMNVEV (reference sequence). V gave up 5 bases and J gave up 1 base, with 14 bases separating them. The CDR3 consists of 15 residues.

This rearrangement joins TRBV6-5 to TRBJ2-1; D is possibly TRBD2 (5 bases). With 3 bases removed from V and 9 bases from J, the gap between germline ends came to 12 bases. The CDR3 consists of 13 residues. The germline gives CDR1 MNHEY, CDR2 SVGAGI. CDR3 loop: CASSYNGRVEQFF. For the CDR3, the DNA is TGTGCCAGCAGTTATAACGGGCGGGTTGAGCAGTTCTTC.

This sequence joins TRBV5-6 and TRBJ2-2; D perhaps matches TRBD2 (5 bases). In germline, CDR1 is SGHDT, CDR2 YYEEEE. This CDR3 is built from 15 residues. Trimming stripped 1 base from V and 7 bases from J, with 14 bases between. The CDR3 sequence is CASSLRKTRDGELFF. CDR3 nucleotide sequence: TGTGCCAGCAGCTTGCGGAAAACTAGGGACGGGGAGCTGTTTTTT.

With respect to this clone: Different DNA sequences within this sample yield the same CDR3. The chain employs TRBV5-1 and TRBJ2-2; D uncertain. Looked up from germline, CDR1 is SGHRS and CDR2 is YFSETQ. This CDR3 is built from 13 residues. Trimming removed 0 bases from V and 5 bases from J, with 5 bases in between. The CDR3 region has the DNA TGCGCCAGCAGCTTGGGCCGGACCGGGGAGCTGTTTTTT. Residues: CASSLGRTGELFF.

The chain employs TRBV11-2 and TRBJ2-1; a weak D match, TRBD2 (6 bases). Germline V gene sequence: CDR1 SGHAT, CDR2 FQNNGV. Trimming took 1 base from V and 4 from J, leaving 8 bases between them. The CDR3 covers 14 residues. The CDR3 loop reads CASSLAGTYNEQFF. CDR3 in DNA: TGTGCCAGCAGCTTAGCAGGGACTTACAATGAGCAGTTCTTC.

The CDR3 sequence is CASSFTTGAKNIQYF. CDR3 in DNA: TGTGCCAGCAGCTTCACGACAGGGGCCAAAAACATTCAGTACTTC. This chain links TRBV7-2 with TRBJ2-4; TRBD1 aligns across 7 bases. CDR3 length: 15 residues. CDR1 is SGHTA and CDR2 is FQGNSA in the germline V gene. The V segment lost 3 bases and the J segment 1 base; nucleotides outside the gene matches: 3. Variable domain in full (rest from reference TRBV7-2 and TRBJ2-4): GAGVSQSPSNKVTEKGKDVELRCDPISGHTALYWYRQSLGQGLEFLIYFQGNSAPDKSGLPSDRFSAERTGGSVSTLTIQRTQQEDSAVYLCASSFTTGAKNIQYFGAGTRLSVL.

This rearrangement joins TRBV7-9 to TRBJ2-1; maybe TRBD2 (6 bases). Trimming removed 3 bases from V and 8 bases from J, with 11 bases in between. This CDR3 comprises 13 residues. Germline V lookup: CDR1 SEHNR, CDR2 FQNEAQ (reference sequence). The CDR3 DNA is TGTGCCAGCAGCTTCTTACAGCGGGATGAGCAGTTCTTC. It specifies CASSFLQRDEQFF.

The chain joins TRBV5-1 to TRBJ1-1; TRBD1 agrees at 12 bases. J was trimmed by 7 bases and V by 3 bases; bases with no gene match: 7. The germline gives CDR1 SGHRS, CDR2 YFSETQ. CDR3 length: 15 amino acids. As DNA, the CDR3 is TGCGCCAGCAGCTCCGGGACAGGGGGCCGCCTTGAAGCTTTCTTT. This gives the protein CASSSGTGGRLEAFF.

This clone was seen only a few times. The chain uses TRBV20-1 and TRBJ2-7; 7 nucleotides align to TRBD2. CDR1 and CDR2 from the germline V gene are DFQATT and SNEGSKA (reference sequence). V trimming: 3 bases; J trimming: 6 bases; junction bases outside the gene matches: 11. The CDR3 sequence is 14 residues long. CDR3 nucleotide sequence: TGCAGTGCTAGTCTTGGGGGGACTATCCCCGAGCAGTACTTC. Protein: CSASLGGTIPEQYF.

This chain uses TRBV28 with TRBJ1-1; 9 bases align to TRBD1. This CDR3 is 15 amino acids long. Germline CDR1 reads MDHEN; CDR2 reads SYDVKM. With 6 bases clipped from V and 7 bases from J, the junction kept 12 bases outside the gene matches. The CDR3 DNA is TGTGCCAGCAGCCAACACTCGACAGGGGGTATTGAAGCTTTCTTT. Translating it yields CASSQHSTGGIEAFF.

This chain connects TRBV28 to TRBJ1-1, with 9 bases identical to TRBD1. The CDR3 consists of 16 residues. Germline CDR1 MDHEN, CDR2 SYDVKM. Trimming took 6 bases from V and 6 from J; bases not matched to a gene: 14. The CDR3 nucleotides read TGTGCCAGCAGGCCACCTCTATGGACAGGGGAGGCTGAAGCTTTCTTT. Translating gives CASRPPLWTGEAEAFF.

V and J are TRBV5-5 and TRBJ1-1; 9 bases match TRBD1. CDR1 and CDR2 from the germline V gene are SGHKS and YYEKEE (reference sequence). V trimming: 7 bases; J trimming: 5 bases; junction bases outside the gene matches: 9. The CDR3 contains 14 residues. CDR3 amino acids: CASWRQGGSTEAFF. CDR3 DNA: TGTGCCAGCTGGAGACAGGGGGGGTCGACTGAAGCTTTCTTT.

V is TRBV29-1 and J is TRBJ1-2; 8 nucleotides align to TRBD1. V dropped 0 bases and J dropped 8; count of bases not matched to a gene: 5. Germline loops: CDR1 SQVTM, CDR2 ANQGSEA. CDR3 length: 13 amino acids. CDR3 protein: CSVEEWTGSGYTF. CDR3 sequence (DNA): TGCAGCGTTGAAGAATGGACAGGGAGCGGCTACACCTTC.

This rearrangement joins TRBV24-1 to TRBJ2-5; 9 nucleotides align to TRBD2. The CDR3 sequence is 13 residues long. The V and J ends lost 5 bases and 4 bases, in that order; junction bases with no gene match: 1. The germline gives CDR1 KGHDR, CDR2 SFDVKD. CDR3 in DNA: TGTGCCACCAGTGTAGCGGGAGTAGAGACCCAGTACTTC. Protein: CATSVAGVETQYF.

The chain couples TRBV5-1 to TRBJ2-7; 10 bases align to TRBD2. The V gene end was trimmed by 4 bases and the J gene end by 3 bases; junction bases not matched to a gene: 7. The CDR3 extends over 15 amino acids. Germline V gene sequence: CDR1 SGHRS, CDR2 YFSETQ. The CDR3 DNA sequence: TGCGCCAGCAGCATCCAACTAGCGGGGTACTACGAGCAGTACTTC. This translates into CASSIQLAGYYEQYF.

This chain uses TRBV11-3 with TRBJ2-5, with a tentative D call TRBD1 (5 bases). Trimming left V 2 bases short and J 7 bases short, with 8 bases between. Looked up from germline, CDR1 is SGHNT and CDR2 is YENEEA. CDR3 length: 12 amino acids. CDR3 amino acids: CASSLQGGTQYF. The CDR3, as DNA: TGTGCCAGCAGCTTACAGGGTGGGACCCAGTACTTC.